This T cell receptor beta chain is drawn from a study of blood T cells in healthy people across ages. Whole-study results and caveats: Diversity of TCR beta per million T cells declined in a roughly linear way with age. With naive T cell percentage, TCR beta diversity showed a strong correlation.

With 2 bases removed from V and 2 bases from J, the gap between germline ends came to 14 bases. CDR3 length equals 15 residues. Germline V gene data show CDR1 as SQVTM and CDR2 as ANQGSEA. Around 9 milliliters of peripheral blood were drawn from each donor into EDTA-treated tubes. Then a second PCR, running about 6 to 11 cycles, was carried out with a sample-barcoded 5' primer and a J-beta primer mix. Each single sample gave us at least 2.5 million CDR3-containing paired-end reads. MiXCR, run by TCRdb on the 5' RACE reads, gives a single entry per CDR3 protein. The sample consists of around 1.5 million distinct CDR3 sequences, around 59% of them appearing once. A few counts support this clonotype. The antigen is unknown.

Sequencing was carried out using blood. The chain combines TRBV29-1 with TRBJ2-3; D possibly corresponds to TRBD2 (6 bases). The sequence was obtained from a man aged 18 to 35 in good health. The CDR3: CSVEMWDSNTDTQYF. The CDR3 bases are TGCAGCGTTGAAATGTGGGACTCCAACACAGATACGCAGTATTTT.